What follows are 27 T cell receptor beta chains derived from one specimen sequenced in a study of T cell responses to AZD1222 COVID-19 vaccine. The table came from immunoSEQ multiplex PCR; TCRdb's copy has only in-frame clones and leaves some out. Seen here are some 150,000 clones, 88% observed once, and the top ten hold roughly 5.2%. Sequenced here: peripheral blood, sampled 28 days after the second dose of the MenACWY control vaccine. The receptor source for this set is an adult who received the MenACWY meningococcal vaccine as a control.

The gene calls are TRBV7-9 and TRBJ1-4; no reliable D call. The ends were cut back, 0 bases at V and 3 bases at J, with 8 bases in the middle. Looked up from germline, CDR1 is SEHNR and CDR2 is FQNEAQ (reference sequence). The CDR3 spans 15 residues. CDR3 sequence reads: CASSLAGSANEKLFF. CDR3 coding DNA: TGTGCCAGCAGCTTAGCGGGTTCTGCTAATGAAAAACTGTTTTTT.

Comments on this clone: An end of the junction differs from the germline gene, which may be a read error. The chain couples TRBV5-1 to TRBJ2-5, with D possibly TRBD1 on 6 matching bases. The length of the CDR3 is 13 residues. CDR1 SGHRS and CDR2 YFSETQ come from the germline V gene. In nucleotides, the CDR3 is TGCGCAAGCAGGGGTGGGCCAGGGGAGACCCAGTACTTC. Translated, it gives CASRGGPGETQYF.

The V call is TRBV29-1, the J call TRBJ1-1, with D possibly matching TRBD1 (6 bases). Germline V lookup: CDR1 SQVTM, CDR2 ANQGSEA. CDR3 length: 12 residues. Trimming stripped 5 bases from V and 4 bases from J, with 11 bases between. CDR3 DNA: TGCAGCGTTACACAGGGCGGCACTGAAGCTTTCTTT. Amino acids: CSVTQGGTEAFF. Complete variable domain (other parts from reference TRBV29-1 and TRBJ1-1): SAVISQKPSRDICQRGTSLTIQCQVDSQVTMMFWYRQQPGQSLTLIATANQGSEATYESGFVIDKFPISRPNLTFSTLTVSNMSPEDSSIYLCSVTQGGTEAFFGQGTRLTVV.

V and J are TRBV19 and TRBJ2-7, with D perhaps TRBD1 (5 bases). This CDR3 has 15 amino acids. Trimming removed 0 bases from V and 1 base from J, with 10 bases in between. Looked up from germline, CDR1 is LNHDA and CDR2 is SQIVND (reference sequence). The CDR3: CASSIDSAGSYEQYF. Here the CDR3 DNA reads TGTGCCAGTAGTATAGATTCTGCAGGGTCCTACGAGCAGTACTTC.

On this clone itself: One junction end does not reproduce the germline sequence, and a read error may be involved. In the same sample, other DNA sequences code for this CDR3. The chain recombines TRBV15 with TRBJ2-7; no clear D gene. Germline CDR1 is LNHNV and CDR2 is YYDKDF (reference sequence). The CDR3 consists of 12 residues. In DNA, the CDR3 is TGTGCTACCAGCAGAGAAGGGCGACACTTCTACTTC. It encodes CATSREGRHFYF.

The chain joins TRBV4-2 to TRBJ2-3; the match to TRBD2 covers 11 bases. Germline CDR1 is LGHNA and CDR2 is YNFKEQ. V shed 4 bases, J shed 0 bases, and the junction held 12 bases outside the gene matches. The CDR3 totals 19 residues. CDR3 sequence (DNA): TGTGCCAGCAGCCCAATAACTAGCGGGGGTTCTACTAGCACAGATACGCAGTATTTT. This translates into CASSPITSGGSTSTDTQYF.

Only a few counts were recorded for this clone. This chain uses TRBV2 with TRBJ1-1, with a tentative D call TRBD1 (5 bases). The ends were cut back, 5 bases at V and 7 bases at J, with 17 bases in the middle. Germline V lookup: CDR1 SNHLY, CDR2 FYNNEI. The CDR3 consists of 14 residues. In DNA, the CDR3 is TGTGCCAGCAGTCCCTCGCTGGGGGGTGGTGAAGCTTTCTTT. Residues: CASSPSLGGGEAFF.

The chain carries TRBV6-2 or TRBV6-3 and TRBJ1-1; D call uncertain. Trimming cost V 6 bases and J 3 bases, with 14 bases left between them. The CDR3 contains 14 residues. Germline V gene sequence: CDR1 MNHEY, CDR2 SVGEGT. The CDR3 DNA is TGTGCCAGCAGGTACGGAGCCGGGTACACTGAAGCTTTCTTT. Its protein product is CASRYGAGYTEAFF.

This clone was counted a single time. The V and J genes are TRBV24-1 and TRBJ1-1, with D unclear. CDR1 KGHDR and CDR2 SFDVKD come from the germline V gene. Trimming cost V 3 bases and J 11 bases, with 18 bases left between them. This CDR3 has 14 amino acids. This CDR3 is CATSDTGRPFEAFF. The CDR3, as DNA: TGTGCCACCAGTGATACCGGACGGCCTTTTGAGGCTTTCTTT.

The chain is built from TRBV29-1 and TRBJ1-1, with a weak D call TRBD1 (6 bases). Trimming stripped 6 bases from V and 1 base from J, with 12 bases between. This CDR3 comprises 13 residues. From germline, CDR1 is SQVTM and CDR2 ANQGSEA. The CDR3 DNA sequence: TGCAGCGTCCGAGGGGGGCGGAACACTGAAGCTTTCTTT. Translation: CSVRGGRNTEAFF.

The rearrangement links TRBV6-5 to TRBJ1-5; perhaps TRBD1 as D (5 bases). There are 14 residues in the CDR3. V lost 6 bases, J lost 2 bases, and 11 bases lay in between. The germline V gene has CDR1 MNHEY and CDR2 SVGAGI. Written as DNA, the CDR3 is TGTGCCAGCAGCGCGAACAGGCGCAATCAGCCCCAGCATTTT. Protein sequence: CASSANRRNQPQHF.

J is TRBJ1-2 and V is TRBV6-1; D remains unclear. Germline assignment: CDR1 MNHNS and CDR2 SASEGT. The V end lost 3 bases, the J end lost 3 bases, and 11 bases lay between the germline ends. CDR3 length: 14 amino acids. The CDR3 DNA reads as TGTGCCAGCAGTGAGACCCACGCTGACTATGGCTACACCTTC. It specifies CASSETHADYGYTF.

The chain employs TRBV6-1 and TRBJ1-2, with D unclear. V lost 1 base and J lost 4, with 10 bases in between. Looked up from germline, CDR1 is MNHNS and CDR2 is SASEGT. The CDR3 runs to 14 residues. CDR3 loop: CASSEGGTSYGYTF. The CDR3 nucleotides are TGTGCCAGCAGTGAAGGCGGCACCTCCTATGGCTACACCTTC.

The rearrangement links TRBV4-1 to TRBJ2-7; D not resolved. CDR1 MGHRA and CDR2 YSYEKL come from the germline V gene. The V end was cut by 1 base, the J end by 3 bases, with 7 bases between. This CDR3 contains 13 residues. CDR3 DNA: TGCGCCAGCAGCCAAGTACAGAGCTACGAGCAGTACTTC. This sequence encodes CASSQVQSYEQYF.

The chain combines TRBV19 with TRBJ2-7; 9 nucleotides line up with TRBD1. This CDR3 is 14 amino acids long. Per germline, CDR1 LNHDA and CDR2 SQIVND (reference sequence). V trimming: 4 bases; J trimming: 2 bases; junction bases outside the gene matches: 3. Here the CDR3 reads CASSTRQGAYEQYF. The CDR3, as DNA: TGTGCCAGTAGTACGAGACAGGGGGCCTACGAGCAGTACTTC. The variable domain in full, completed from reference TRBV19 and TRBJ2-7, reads DGGITQSPKYLFRKEGQNVTLSCEQNLNHDAMYWYRQDPGQGLRLIYYSQIVNDFQKGDIAEGYSVSREKKESFPLTVTSAQKNPTAFYLCASSTRQGAYEQYFGPGTRLTVT.

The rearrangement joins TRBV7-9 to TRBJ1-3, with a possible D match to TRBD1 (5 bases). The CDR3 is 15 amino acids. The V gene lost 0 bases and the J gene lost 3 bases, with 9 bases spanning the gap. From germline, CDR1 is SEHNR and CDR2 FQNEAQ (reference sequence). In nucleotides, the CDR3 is TGTGCCAGCAGCTTAGCGACGGGGCTTGGAAACACCATATATTTT. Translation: CASSLATGLGNTIYF. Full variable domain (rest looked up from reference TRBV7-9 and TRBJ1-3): DTGVSQNPRHKITKRGQNVTFRCDPISEHNRLYWYRQTLGQGPEFLTYFQNEAQLEKSRLLSDRFSAERPKGSFSTLEIQRTEQGDSAMYLCASSLATGLGNTIYFGEGSWLTVV.

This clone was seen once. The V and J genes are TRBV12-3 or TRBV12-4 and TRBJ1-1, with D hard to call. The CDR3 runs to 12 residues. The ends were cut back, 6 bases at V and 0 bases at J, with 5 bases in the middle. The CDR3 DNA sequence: TGTGCCAGCAGGCGAGTGAACACTGAAGCTTTCTTT. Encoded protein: CASRRVNTEAFF.

CDR3 bases: TGTGCCAGCAGTCCTCCAGGGGCAGATACGCAGTATTTT. Amino acid sequence: CASSPPGADTQYF. This chain links TRBV6-5 with TRBJ2-3, with D possibly matching TRBD1 (6 bases). Germline V CDR1 and CDR2: MNHEY, SVGAGI. The V end was cut by 5 bases, the J end by 4 bases, with 10 bases between. The CDR3 sequence is 13 residues long.

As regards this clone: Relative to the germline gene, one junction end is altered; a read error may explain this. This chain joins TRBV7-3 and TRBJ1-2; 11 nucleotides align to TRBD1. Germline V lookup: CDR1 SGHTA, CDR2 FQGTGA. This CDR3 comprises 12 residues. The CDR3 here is CASSPGQGAFSF. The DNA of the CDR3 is TGTGCCAGCAGCCCCGGACAGGGGGCCTTCTCCTTC.

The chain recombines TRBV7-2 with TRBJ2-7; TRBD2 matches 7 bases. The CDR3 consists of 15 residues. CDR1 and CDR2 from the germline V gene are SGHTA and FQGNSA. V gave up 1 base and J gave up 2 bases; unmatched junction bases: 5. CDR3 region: CASSLGGGSAYEQYF. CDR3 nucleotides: TGTGCCAGCAGCTTAGGGGGCGGGAGCGCCTACGAGCAGTACTTC.

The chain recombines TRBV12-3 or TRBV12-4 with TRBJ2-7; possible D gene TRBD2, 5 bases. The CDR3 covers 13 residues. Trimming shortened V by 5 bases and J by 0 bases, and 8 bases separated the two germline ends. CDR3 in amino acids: CASSKTISYEQYF. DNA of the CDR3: TGTGCCAGCAGTAAGACTATCTCCTACGAGCAGTACTTC.

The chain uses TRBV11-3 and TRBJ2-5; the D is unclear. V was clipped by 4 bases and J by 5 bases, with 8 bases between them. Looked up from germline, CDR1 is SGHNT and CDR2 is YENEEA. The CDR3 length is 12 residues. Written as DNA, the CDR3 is TGTGCCAGCAGCTCTTCAGTGGAGACCCAGTACTTC. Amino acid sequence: CASSSSVETQYF.

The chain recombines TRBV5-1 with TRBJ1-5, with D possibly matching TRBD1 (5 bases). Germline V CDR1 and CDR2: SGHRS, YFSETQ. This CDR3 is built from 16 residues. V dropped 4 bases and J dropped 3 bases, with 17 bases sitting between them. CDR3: CASSPTAGGYNQPQHF. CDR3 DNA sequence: TGCGCCAGCAGCCCCACGGCGGGGGGGTACAATCAGCCCCAGCATTTT.

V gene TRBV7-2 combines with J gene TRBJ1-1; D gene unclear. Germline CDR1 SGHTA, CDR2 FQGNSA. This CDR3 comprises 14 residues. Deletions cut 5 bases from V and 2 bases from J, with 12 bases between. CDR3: CASSVQGTNTEAFF. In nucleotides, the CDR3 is TGTGCCAGCAGCGTACAAGGTACAAACACTGAAGCTTTCTTT.

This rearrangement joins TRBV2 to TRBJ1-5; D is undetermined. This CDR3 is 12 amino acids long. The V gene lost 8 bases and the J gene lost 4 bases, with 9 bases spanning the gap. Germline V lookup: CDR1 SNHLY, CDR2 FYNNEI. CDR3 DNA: TGTGCCAGCGGCCCGGGGAATCAGCCCCAGCATTTT. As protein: CASGPGNQPQHF.

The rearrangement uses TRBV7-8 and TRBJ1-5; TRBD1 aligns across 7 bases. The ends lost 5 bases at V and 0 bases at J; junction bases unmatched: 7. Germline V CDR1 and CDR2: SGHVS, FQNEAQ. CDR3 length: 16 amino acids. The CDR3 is CASSPGTAYSNQPQHF. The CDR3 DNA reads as TGTGCCAGCAGCCCCGGGACAGCTTATAGCAATCAGCCCCAGCATTTT.

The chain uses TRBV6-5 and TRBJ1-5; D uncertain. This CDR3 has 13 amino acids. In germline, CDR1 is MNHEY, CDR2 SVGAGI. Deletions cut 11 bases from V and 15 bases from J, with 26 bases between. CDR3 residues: CASQPPGGAPAHF. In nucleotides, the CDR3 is TGTGCCTCACAACCCCCTGGAGGAGCCCCAGCGCATTTT.